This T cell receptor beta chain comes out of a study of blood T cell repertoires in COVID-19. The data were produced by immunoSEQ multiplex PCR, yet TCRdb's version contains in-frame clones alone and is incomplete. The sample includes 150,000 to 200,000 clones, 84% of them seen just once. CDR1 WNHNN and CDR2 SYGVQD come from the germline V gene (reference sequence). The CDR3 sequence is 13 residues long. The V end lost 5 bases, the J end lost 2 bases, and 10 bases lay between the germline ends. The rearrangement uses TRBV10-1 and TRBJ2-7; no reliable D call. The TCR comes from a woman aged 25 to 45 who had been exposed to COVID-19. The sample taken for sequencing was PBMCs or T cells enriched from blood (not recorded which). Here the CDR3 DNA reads TGCGCCAGCAGTAAACAGTTCCCCTACGAGCAGTACTTC. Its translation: CASSKQFPYEQYF.